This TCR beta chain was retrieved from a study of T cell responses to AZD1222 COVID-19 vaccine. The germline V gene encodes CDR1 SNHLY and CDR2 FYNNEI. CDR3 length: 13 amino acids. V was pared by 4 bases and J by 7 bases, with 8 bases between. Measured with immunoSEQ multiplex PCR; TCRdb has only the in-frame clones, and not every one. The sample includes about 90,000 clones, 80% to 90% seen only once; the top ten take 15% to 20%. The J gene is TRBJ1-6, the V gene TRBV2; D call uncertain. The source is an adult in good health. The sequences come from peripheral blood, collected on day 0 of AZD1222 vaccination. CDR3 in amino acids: CASSAQQNSPLHF. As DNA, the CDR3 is TGTGCCAGCAGTGCACAGCAGAATTCACCCCTCCACTTT.